This TCR beta chain was captured by sequencing in a study of blood T cell repertoires in COVID-19. On the study more broadly: The origin of the acute and convalescent COVID-19 samples was the United States, Italy and Spain.

TCRdb keeps only in-frame clones here, not all; method: immunoSEQ multiplex PCR. The repertoire holds 200,000 to 250,000 clones, with more than 70% as singletons. The specimen sequenced was peripheral blood. The source is a woman aged 60-75 years with acute or convalescent COVID-19.

The CDR3 nucleotides are TGTGCCAGCAGTGCCGGCGGGACAGGGACTTATACGCAGTATTTT. It specifies CASSAGGTGTYTQYF. The V call is TRBV2, the J call TRBJ2-3; 9 bases align to TRBD1. Germline CDR1 SNHLY, CDR2 FYNNEI. V shed 4 bases, J shed 7 bases, and the junction held 9 bases outside the gene matches. This CDR3 is built from 15 residues.